This is a list of T cell receptor beta chains from one sample in a study of blood T cells in healthy people across ages. TCRdb processed the 5' RACE reads anew with MiXCR; each CDR3 protein has one entry. The sample has 700,000 to 800,000 distinct CDR3 sequences; approximately 39% are singletons. Specimen: blood. These receptors came from a woman aged 55 to 70 in good health. CDR3s leave out the opening cysteine and the closing phenylalanine or tryptophan. Each record gives: V gene, J gene, clone size, CDR3 protein. For some rows the clone size is stated as once, few or many, or as a class when expanded; others skip it.

v_gene: TRBV24-1
j_gene: TRBJ2-3
abundance: few
CDR3aa: ATSDTSGSTDTQY

v_gene: TRBV20-1
j_gene: TRBJ2-7
abundance: NA
CDR3aa: SVRSSGDSYEQY

v_gene: TRBV12-3/TRBV12-4
j_gene: TRBJ2-7
abundance: many
CDR3aa: ASSLDQGYEQY

v_gene: TRBV5-1
j_gene: TRBJ1-4
abundance: NA
CDR3aa: ASSPAGQWGEKLF

v_gene: TRBV7-9
j_gene: TRBJ2-5
abundance: NA
CDR3aa: ASSPIGGRERY

v_gene: TRBV4-2
j_gene: TRBJ2-1
abundance: few
CDR3aa: ASSHIAGGPYNEQF

v_gene: TRBV7-9
j_gene: TRBJ2-7
abundance: many
CDR3aa: ASSRSDGTVYEQY

v_gene: TRBV4-1
j_gene: TRBJ2-3
abundance: many
CDR3aa: ASSHLSTDTQY

v_gene: TRBV28
j_gene: TRBJ2-5
abundance: few
CDR3aa: ASSLSLPSETQY

v_gene: TRBV12-3/TRBV12-4
j_gene: TRBJ2-5
abundance: few
CDR3aa: ASSLGRKETQY

v_gene: TRBV7-9
j_gene: TRBJ2-7
abundance: few
CDR3aa: ASSLHPEGPYEQY

v_gene: TRBV6-1
j_gene: TRBJ2-5
abundance: NA
CDR3aa: ASSDLSGTGTRKTQY

v_gene: TRBV15
j_gene: TRBJ2-3
abundance: many
CDR3aa: ATSITRDQSGDTDTQY

v_gene: TRBV7-9
j_gene: TRBJ1-2
abundance: NA
CDR3aa: ASRGRGNGYT